This T cell receptor (beta chain) comes out of a study of Siglec-9 on CD8 T cells in melanoma. Study-level results: Siglec-9 reportedly marks and regulates an effector memory CD8+ T-cell subset apparently accumulating in melanoma tumors.

CDR3 length equals 17 residues. With 1 base clipped from V and 7 bases from J, the junction kept 10 bases outside the gene matches. Germline V gene sequence: CDR1 MGHRA, CDR2 YSYEKL. Here immunoSEQ multiplex PCR was the method, and the copy in TCRdb shows in-frame clones only, minus some. The sample shows tens of thousands of clones, less than 85% of them seen only once. This clone was seen only a few times. Its antigen is not known. The J gene is TRBJ2-1, the V gene TRBV4-1; 10 bases fit TRBD2. The sample comprised Siglec-9- CD8+ T cells sorted from blood. The clonotype comes from a human donor in good health. The CDR3 loop is CASSQVFSASGGNEQFF. CDR3 coding DNA: TGCGCCAGCAGCCAAGTTTTCTCGGCTAGCGGGGGAAATGAGCAGTTCTTC.